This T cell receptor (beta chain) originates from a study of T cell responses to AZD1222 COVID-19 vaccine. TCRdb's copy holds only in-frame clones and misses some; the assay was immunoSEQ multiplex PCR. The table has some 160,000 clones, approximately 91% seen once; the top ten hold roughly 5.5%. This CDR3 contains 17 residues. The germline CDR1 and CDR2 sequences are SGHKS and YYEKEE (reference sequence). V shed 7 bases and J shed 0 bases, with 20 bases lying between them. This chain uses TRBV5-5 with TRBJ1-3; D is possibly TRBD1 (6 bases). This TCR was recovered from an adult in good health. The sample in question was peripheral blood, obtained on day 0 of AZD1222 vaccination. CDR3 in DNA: TGTGCCAGCCCCCTTGGGGGGGGCCGATACTCTGGAAACACCATATATTTT. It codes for CASPLGGGRYSGNTIYF.